A single sample gave rise to the 8 T cell receptor beta chains below, sequenced in a study of cytotoxic CD8 clonotypes in ibrutinib-treated CLL. Produced via immunoSEQ multiplex PCR; TCRdb's table is partial and in-frame only. Here the sample spans 150,000 to 200,000 clones, 70% to 85% being singletons. Sample: PBMCs, taken after 12 months of ibrutinib treatment. The origin of the receptors is a human donor with chronic lymphocytic leukemia.

The V and J genes are TRBV2 and TRBJ2-2; 7 positions match TRBD1. With 4 bases clipped from V and 6 bases from J, the junction kept 11 bases outside the gene matches. The CDR3 runs 16 residues. Per the germline V gene, CDR1 is SNHLY and CDR2 is FYNNEI. Here the CDR3 DNA reads TGTGCCAGCAGTGGGGAGACAGGGAGAGGGGCCGGGGAGCTGTTTTTT. Amino acid sequence: CASSGETGRGAGELFF.

This clone has a single count. J is TRBJ1-2 and V is TRBV6-6; D gene uncertain. CDR1 MNHNY and CDR2 SVGAGI come from the germline V gene (reference sequence). The CDR3 length is 13 residues. Trimming pared 3 bases from V and 14 bases from J, leaving 19 bases between. CDR3 amino acids: CASSYGSDLPLTF. CDR3 nucleotides: TGTGCCAGCAGTTATGGGTCAGACCTTCCCCTTACCTTC.

The V gene is TRBV11-2, the J gene TRBJ2-7; TRBD1 aligns across 7 bases. CDR1 and CDR2 from the germline V gene are SGHAT and FQNNGV. The CDR3 runs to 15 residues. J lost 2 bases, V lost 5 bases, and 9 bases had no gene match. The CDR3 DNA follows: TGTGCCAGCAGCCCCCAGGGACAGCCTCCCTACGAGCAGTACTTC. Translating gives CASSPQGQPPYEQYF.

This rearrangement joins TRBV7-9 to TRBJ1-2; D is undetermined. The V end lost 7 bases, the J end lost 4 bases, and 13 bases lay between the germline ends. Germline CDR1 is SEHNR and CDR2 is FQNEAQ (reference sequence). The CDR3 totals 13 residues. The CDR3 bases are TGTGCCAGCACCCGGGAGGATTTCTATGGCTACACCTTC. Translating it yields CASTREDFYGYTF.

The chain uses TRBV27 and TRBJ1-1; 9 bases fit TRBD1. V lost 5 bases to trimming and J lost 1 base; unmatched junction nucleotides: 8. There are 16 residues in the CDR3. The V gene's germline CDR1 is MNHEY and CDR2 SMNVEV (reference sequence). The CDR3, as DNA: TGTGCCAGCAGTAGGGCAACAGGGGGCGGGAACACTGAAGCTTTCTTT. Protein sequence: CASSRATGGGNTEAFF.

The chain carries TRBV19 and TRBJ2-6; 10 nucleotides align to TRBD1. CDR1 is LNHDA, CDR2 SQIVND, per germline (reference sequence). The CDR3 spans 16 residues. V was pared by 4 bases and J by 4 bases, with 4 bases of the junction left unmatched. The CDR3, as DNA: TGTGCCAGTAGTAGGGGACAGGGGTCAGGGGCCAACGTCCTGACTTTC. It encodes CASSRGQGSGANVLTF.

The J gene is TRBJ1-5, the V gene TRBV6-5; D is possibly TRBD1 (5 bases). The ends were cut back, 5 bases at V and 3 bases at J, with 8 bases in the middle. Germline V lookup: CDR1 MNHEY, CDR2 SVGAGI. The CDR3 totals 13 residues. CDR3 DNA: TGTGCCAGCAGTGCAGGGATCAATCAGCCCCAGCATTTT. As protein: CASSAGINQPQHF.

The chain employs TRBV6-5 and TRBJ2-7; D remains unclear. V was pared by 2 bases and J by 3 bases, with 5 bases between. The length of the CDR3 is 12 residues. Germline CDR1 reads MNHEY; CDR2 reads SVGAGI. CDR3 in DNA: TGTGCCAGCAGTTACGAAGTCTACGAGCAGTACTTC. It yields the protein CASSYEVYEQYF.